The sequence of this TCR beta chain was determined in a study of metastatic and nonmetastatic thyroid tumors. With 3 bases clipped from V and 8 bases from J, the junction kept 5 bases outside the gene matches. Germline CDR1 KGHSH, CDR2 LQKENI. This CDR3 has 14 residues. No patient had received any treatment before thyroid surgery. Using MiXCR, TCRdb reanalyzed the PCR reads. The sample records fewer than 40,000 clones, around 47% being singletons. The TCR originated in a male donor with papillary thyroid cancer or a benign thyroid nodule (not recorded which). Some clones in this sample may be carry-over from other donors' samples. The sequencing sample was made of tumor tissue. This chain links TRBV18 with TRBJ2-1; TRBD1 matches 9 bases. The CDR3 reads CASSPRRDRDEQFF. The CDR3 nucleotides are TGTGCCAGCTCACCGCGCCGGGACAGGGATGAGCAGTTCTTC.